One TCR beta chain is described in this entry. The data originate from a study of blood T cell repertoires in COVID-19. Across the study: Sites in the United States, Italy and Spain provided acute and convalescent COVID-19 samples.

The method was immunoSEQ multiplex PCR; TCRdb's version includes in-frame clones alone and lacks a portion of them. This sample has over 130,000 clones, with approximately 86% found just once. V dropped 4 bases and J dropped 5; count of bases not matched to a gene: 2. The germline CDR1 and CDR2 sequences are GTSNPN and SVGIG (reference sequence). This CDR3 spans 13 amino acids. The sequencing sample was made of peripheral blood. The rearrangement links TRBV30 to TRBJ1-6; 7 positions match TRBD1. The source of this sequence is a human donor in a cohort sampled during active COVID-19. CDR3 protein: CAWTGQNNSPLHF. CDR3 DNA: TGTGCCTGGACGGGACAGAATAATTCACCCCTCCACTTT.